The rows below give T cell receptor beta chains drawn from one sample of a study of T cell changes during pregnancy in multiple sclerosis. TCRdb's table, derived via immunoSEQ multiplex PCR, lists solely in-frame clones and lacks some. The sample records roughly 60,000 clones, roughly 90% being singletons. The starting material was peripheral blood, obtained in the second trimester of pregnancy. The receptors stem from a female donor with multiple sclerosis, enrolled in a pregnancy study. The CDR3 runs from the conserved cysteine through the conserved F or W. The D gene is left open where the match is weak. Not every row has a clone size; where given, it reads once, few, many or a size class.

d_call,j_call,clone_size,v_call,cdr3_aa,cdr3_nt
TRBD1,TRBJ1-2,NA,TRBV28,CASSSWTGNGYTF,TGTGCCAGCAGTTCCTGGACAGGGAATGGCTACACCTTC
TRBD1,TRBJ1-6,NA,TRBV25-1,CASSEGTGGYSPLHF,TGTGCCAGCAGTGAAGGGACAGGGGGGTACTCACCCCTCCACTTT
TRBD2,TRBJ2-5,NA,TRBV28,CASSSPAGVDETQYF,TGTGCCAGCAGTTCGCCGGCGGGAGTGGACGAGACCCAGTACTTC
TRBD1,TRBJ1-4,NA,TRBV5-4,CASSAGTGREKLFF,TGTGCCAGCAGCGCCGGGACAGGGCGTGAAAAACTGTTTTTT
NA,TRBJ1-4,NA,TRBV6-5,CASTGGKLSNEKLFF,TGTGCCAGCACGGGAGGGAAGTTGTCTAATGAAAAACTGTTTTTT
TRBD2,TRBJ2-3,NA,TRBV18,CASSPPGLAGDQDTQYF,TGTGCCAGCTCACCACCTGGACTAGCGGGAGATCAAGATACGCAGTATTTT
NA,TRBJ1-2,NA,TRBV5-1,CASSGQANYGYTF,TGCGCCAGCAGCGGGCAGGCGAACTATGGCTACACCTTC
NA,TRBJ1-6,NA,TRBV2,CASRGPPAENSPLHF,TGTGCCAGCAGAGGACCGCCAGCGGAGAATTCACCCCTCCACTTT
NA,TRBJ1-1,few,TRBV19,CASIRGTEAFF,TGTGCCAGTATTCGAGGAACAGAAGCTTTCTTT
NA,TRBJ2-7,NA,TRBV5-8,CASSSDSYEQYF,TGTGCCAGCAGCTCGGACAGCTACGAGCAGTACTTC
TRBD1,TRBJ1-1,few,TRBV4-2,CASSQEWTGNTEAFF,TGTGCCAGCAGCCAGGAATGGACAGGGAACACTGAAGCTTTCTTT
NA,TRBJ2-3,NA,TRBV5-6,CASTKKRGTDTQYF,TGTGCCAGCACGAAAAAGCGGGGCACAGATACGCAGTATTTT
NA,TRBJ1-1,NA,TRBV27,CASSLSRTANTEAFF,TGTGCCAGCAGTTTATCCAGGACAGCGAACACTGAAGCTTTCTTT
NA,TRBJ2-6,NA,TRBV4-1,CASSQDQGSGANVLTF,TGCGCCAGCAGCCAAGATCAGGGCTCTGGGGCCAACGTCCTGACTTTC
TRBD1,TRBJ1-1,NA,TRBV10-2,CASSEGTGGSMNTEAFF,TGCGCCAGCAGTGAAGGGACAGGGGGTTCGATGAACACTGAAGCTTTCTTT
NA,TRBJ2-1,NA,TRBV7-3,CASSPGGGSPFNEQFF,TGTGCCAGCAGCCCAGGGGGCGGGAGCCCTTTCAATGAGCAGTTCTTC
NA,TRBJ2-7,NA,TRBV29-1,CSVQGRFNTEQYF,TGCAGCGTTCAGGGGCGGTTTAACACCGAGCAGTACTTC
NA,TRBJ2-1,NA,TRBV6-5,CASSYRGDNEQFF,TGTGCCAGCAGTTACAGGGGTGACAATGAGCAGTTCTTC
NA,TRBJ1-3,NA,TRBV7-9,CASSLARGGTFSGNTIYF,TGTGCCAGCAGCTTAGCGCGAGGCGGAACATTCTCTGGAAACACCATATATTTT
NA,TRBJ1-2,NA,TRBV2,CASTGGQFSNYGYTF,TGTGCCAGCACCGGTGGGCAGTTCTCTAACTATGGCTACACCTTC
NA,TRBJ2-6,few,TRBV4-2,CASSQEQGSGANVLTF,TGTGCCAGCAGCCAAGAACAGGGCTCTGGGGCCAACGTCCTGACTTTC
TRBD2,TRBJ2-7,NA,TRBV7-4,CASSVPGLAGGSLLRAVYF,TGTGCCAGCAGCGTCCCTGGACTAGCGGGAGGGTCGCTCCTACGAGCAGTTTACTTC
NA,TRBJ2-1,NA,TRBV7-9,CASSLVASYNEQFF,TGTGCCAGCAGCTTAGTGGCTAGCTACAATGAGCAGTTCTTC
NA,TRBJ2-1,NA,TRBV30,CAWSARNNEQFF,TGTGCCTGGAGTGCTAGAAACAATGAGCAGTTCTTC
TRBD1,TRBJ2-3,NA,TRBV7-6,CASSSQGVVDTQYF,TGTGCCAGCAGCTCACAGGGGGTTGTGGATACGCAGTATTTT
NA,TRBJ2-5,NA,TRBV6-5,CASRGDIWRQETQYF,TGTGCCAGCAGGGGGGACATTTGGAGGCAAGAGACCCAGTACTTC
TRBD1,TRBJ1-1,NA,TRBV10-3,CATRGAGKNTEAFF,TGTGCCACCAGGGGGGCAGGGAAGAACACTGAAGCTTTCTTT
TRBD1,TRBJ1-5,NA,TRBV29-1,CSVTGQGSNQPQHF,TGCAGCGTTACGGGACAGGGGAGCAATCAGCCCCAGCATTTT
TRBD2,TRBJ2-5,NA,TRBV13,CASSLSSGTPPEEETQYF,TGTGCCAGCAGCTTAAGTAGCGGGACCCCTCCTGAAGAGGAGACCCAGTACTTC
TRBD1,TRBJ1-6,NA,TRBV28,CASRPTGGLNSPLHF,TGTGCCAGCAGGCCAACAGGGGGATTAAATTCACCCCTCCACTTT
NA,TRBJ1-1,NA,TRBV7-9,CASSEGTKAFF,TGTGCCAGCAGCGAGGGCACAAAAGCTTTCTTT
NA,TRBJ1-4,NA,TRBV18,CASSREHRNEKLFF,TGTGCCAGCTCACGTGAGCACAGGAATGAAAAACTGTTTTTT
TRBD2,TRBJ2-5,NA,TRBV7-7,CASSLGPLAGGLGVETQYF,TGTGCTAGCAGCTTAGGCCCCCTAGCGGGAGGTCTGGGAGTTGAGACCCAGTACTTC
TRBD1,TRBJ1-5,once,TRBV7-9,CASSLSGQGRQPQHF,TGTGCCAGCAGCTTAAGCGGACAGGGACGACAGCCCCAGCATTTT
NA,TRBJ2-7,once,TRBV27,CASRVGTSYEQYF,TGTGCCAGCAGGGTGGGGACATCCTACGAGCAGTACTTC
TRBD2,TRBJ2-1,NA,TRBV10-2,CASIEAGGEYNEQFF,TGCGCCAGCATAGAAGCGGGAGGGGAATACAATGAGCAGTTCTTC
TRBD2,TRBJ2-3,NA,TRBV11-2,CASRPSGSGPLSQYF,TGTGCCAGCAGACCTAGCGGGAGCGGTCCGTTATCGCAGTATTTT
TRBD2,TRBJ2-7,NA,TRBV5-5,CASDGGGTREQYF,TGTGCCAGCGATGGGGGAGGGACGAGGGAGCAGTACTTC
TRBD1,TRBJ1-4,NA,TRBV6-1,CASTSTGKSEKLFF,TGTGCCAGCACCTCGACAGGGAAGAGTGAAAAACTGTTTTTT
NA,TRBJ2-5,NA,TRBV7-9,CASSTIEQETQYF,TGTGCCAGCAGCACGATAGAGCAAGAGACCCAGTACTTC
TRBD1,TRBJ2-7,once,TRBV19,CASSTGTGNYEQYF,TGTGCCAGTAGTACTGGGACAGGTAACTACGAGCAGTACTTC
TRBD1,TRBJ2-5,NA,TRBV5-4,CASSLVTGAGETQYF,TGTGCCAGCAGCTTGGTGACAGGGGCGGGAGAGACCCAGTACTTC
NA,TRBJ2-3,once,TRBV7-2,CASSLNSPQNTDTQYF,TGTGCCAGCAGCTTAAATAGCCCCCAAAACACAGATACGCAGTATTTT
TRBD1,TRBJ1-2,NA,TRBV6-5,CASSYSVGQLLYGYTF,TGTGCCAGCAGTTACTCGGTGGGACAGCTACTTTATGGCTACACCTTC
TRBD2,TRBJ2-4,NA,TRBV5-1,CASSLGGRSENIQYF,TGCGCCAGCAGTCTCGGCGGGAGATCGGAAAACATTCAGTACTTC
NA,TRBJ2-7,NA,TRBV7-9,CASSATGSRYEQYF,TGTGCCAGCAGCGCGACGGGTAGCCGCTACGAGCAGTACTTC
TRBD2,TRBJ2-7,NA,TRBV5-6,CASSLGGLTSGRALGEQYF,TGTGCCAGCAGCTTGGGGGGTCTTACTAGCGGGAGGGCCTTGGGGGAGCAGTACTTC
TRBD1,TRBJ2-1,NA,TRBV7-8,CASTRSLIGTRQGNEQFF,TGTGCCAGCACCCGTAGTTTGATCGGGACCAGACAGGGCAATGAGCAGTTCTTC
NA,TRBJ2-7,NA,TRBV13,CASSTRRGREDEQYF,TGTGCCAGCAGCACTCGGAGGGGCCGGGAAGACGAGCAGTACTTC
TRBD2,TRBJ2-5,NA,TRBV6-6,CASRMRLAGETQYF,TGTGCCAGCAGAATGAGACTAGCCGGGGAGACCCAGTACTTC
TRBD1,TRBJ1-2,NA,TRBV27,CASRIRGTGGDYGYTF,TGTGCCAGCAGAATCCGGGGGACAGGGGGCGACTATGGCTACACCTTC
TRBD1,TRBJ1-3,NA,TRBV5-1,CASSVGQAGGNTIYF,TGCGCCAGCAGCGTCGGACAGGCCGGCGGAAACACCATATATTTT
NA,TRBJ1-4,NA,TRBV29-1,CSARGTLNEKLFF,TGCAGCGCTCGGGGAACCCTTAATGAAAAACTGTTTTTT
NA,TRBJ1-1,NA,TRBV25-1,CASRATGLPEAFF,TGTGCCAGCAGGGCCACAGGGTTACCCGAAGCTTTCTTT
NA,TRBJ1-1,NA,TRBV5-1,CASSDGSGVGNTEAFF,TGCGCCAGCAGCGACGGTTCGGGGGTGGGGAACACTGAAGCTTTCTTT
NA,TRBJ2-7,NA,TRBV19,CASSPLNKGESYEQYF,TGTGCCAGTAGCCCCCTTAATAAAGGGGAAAGCTACGAGCAGTACTTC
NA,TRBJ2-7,once,TRBV5-6,CASSRWDIPYEQYF,TGTGCCAGCAGCAGATGGGACATCCCCTACGAGCAGTACTTC